A selection of T cell receptor beta chains follows, all from one sample in a study of CD8+ T cells in alopecia areata. Only in-frame clones appear in the TCRdb table, and some are missing; sequencing was by immunoSEQ multiplex PCR. The sample consists of approximately 280,000 clones, 55% to 70% of them appearing once. This specimen consisted of CD4+ T cells sorted from blood, obtained at week 24, from a patient treated with tofacitinib. Source of these receptors: a human donor with alopecia areata. The CDR3 runs from the conserved cysteine through the conserved F or W. The order of the fields is D gene, J gene, V gene, clone size, CDR3 DNA, CDR3 protein. D genes are given only for firm matches. Only part of the rows carry a size: once, few, many, or a class if the clone is expanded.

D gene: NA; J gene: TRBJ1-3; V gene: TRBV13; clone size: NA; CDR3 DNA: TGTGCCAGCAGCCCTCGGAGGGGGGTTGGAAACACCATATATTTT; CDR3 protein: CASSPRRGVGNTIYF
D gene: NA; J gene: TRBJ2-3; V gene: TRBV5-1; clone size: NA; CDR3 DNA: TGCGCCAGCAGCTCTAGCGTGGGGGCAGATACGCAGTATTTT; CDR3 protein: CASSSSVGADTQYF
D gene: NA; J gene: TRBJ2-1; V gene: TRBV2; clone size: NA; CDR3 DNA: TGTGCCAGCAGTGATTTTGGCTCCTACAATGAGCAGTTCTTC; CDR3 protein: CASSDFGSYNEQFF
D gene: NA; J gene: TRBJ2-5; V gene: TRBV5-4; clone size: NA; CDR3 DNA: TGTGCCAGCAGCTTGGAGGCAGTTCAAGAGACCCAGTACTTC; CDR3 protein: CASSLEAVQETQYF
D gene: NA; J gene: TRBJ2-1; V gene: TRBV5-1; clone size: NA; CDR3 DNA: TGCGCCAGCAGGGCGGGAACCTACAATGAGCAGTTCTTC; CDR3 protein: CASRAGTYNEQFF
D gene: NA; J gene: TRBJ1-2; V gene: TRBV6-5; clone size: NA; CDR3 DNA: TGTGCCAGCAGCCGACCTGACAGGACATTTCGCTACACCTTC; CDR3 protein: CASSRPDRTFRYTF
D gene: TRBD1; J gene: TRBJ1-2; V gene: TRBV25-1; clone size: NA; CDR3 DNA: TGTGCCAGCAGCCAGGGGGTGTATGGCTACACCTTC; CDR3 protein: CASSQGVYGYTF
D gene: NA; J gene: TRBJ2-3; V gene: TRBV29-1; clone size: NA; CDR3 DNA: TGCAGCGTCCGGACACTGCTCACAGATACGCAGTATTTT; CDR3 protein: CSVRTLLTDTQYF
D gene: TRBD2; J gene: TRBJ2-3; V gene: TRBV23-1; clone size: once; CDR3 DNA: TGCGCCAGCAGTCAATCTGCTCTAGCGGGGGGAGATACGCAGTATTTT; CDR3 protein: CASSQSALAGGDTQYF
D gene: TRBD2; J gene: TRBJ2-5; V gene: TRBV28; clone size: few; CDR3 DNA: TGTGCCAGCAGCCTGCCTTTCGGGGGGGCGGAGGAGACCCAGTACTTC; CDR3 protein: CASSLPFGGAEETQYF
D gene: TRBD2; J gene: TRBJ2-5; V gene: TRBV10-3; clone size: NA; CDR3 DNA: TGTGCCATCAAGGTCGCTAGCGGGGGGGAAGAGACCCAGTACTTC; CDR3 protein: CAIKVASGGEETQYF
D gene: TRBD2; J gene: TRBJ2-1; V gene: TRBV29-1; clone size: NA; CDR3 DNA: TGCAGCGCCTCACTAGCGGGGGCTCCCAATGAGCAGTTCTTC; CDR3 protein: CSASLAGAPNEQFF
D gene: NA; J gene: TRBJ1-2; V gene: TRBV6-5; clone size: NA; CDR3 DNA: TGTGCCAGCAGATTCTACAGGTCTCATGGCTACACCTTC; CDR3 protein: CASRFYRSHGYTF
D gene: TRBD1; J gene: TRBJ2-7; V gene: TRBV29-1; clone size: few; CDR3 DNA: TGCAGCGCTGGACAGGGGTACAACGAGCAGTACTTC; CDR3 protein: CSAGQGYNEQYF
D gene: NA; J gene: TRBJ2-7; V gene: TRBV14; clone size: NA; CDR3 DNA: TGTGCCAGCAGCCAAGGGGGTTACTCCTACGAGCAGTACTTC; CDR3 protein: CASSQGGYSYEQYF
D gene: NA; J gene: TRBJ2-3; V gene: TRBV4-3; clone size: few; CDR3 DNA: TGCGCCAGCAGCCAAGGAACTGGTAGCACAGATACGCAGTATTTT; CDR3 protein: CASSQGTGSTDTQYF
D gene: NA; J gene: TRBJ1-2; V gene: TRBV6-5; clone size: once; CDR3 DNA: TGTGCCAGCAGCAGGTCTCCCAACTATGGCTACACCTTC; CDR3 protein: CASSRSPNYGYTF
D gene: NA; J gene: TRBJ1-1; V gene: TRBV6-1; clone size: NA; CDR3 DNA: TGTGCCAGCAGTGAATCCGTCAGAAAGAACACTGAAGCTTTCTTT; CDR3 protein: CASSESVRKNTEAFF
D gene: NA; J gene: TRBJ1-6; V gene: TRBV2; clone size: NA; CDR3 DNA: TGTGCCAGCAGCCGGATAGGGCTGTTCAATTCACCCCTCCACTTT; CDR3 protein: CASSRIGLFNSPLHF
D gene: NA; J gene: TRBJ2-2; V gene: TRBV20-1; clone size: NA; CDR3 DNA: TGCAGTGCTAGGTCTCCCGGGGAGCTGTTTTTT; CDR3 protein: CSARSPGELFF
D gene: NA; J gene: TRBJ2-1; V gene: TRBV7-8; clone size: NA; CDR3 DNA: TGTGCCAGCAGCCGAAGGCTGCGCTCCTACAATGAGCAGTTCTTC; CDR3 protein: CASSRRLRSYNEQFF
D gene: NA; J gene: TRBJ1-5; V gene: TRBV5-1; clone size: NA; CDR3 DNA: TGCGCCAGCAGCTTGGACAGCCATCAGCCCCAGCATTTT; CDR3 protein: CASSLDSHQPQHF
D gene: TRBD1; J gene: TRBJ1-6; V gene: TRBV30; clone size: NA; CDR3 DNA: TGTGCCTGGAGTTTAGGGGGCGGCCATGGGTCACCCCTCCACTTT; CDR3 protein: CAWSLGGGHGSPLHF
D gene: NA; J gene: TRBJ2-6; V gene: TRBV7-3; clone size: few; CDR3 DNA: TGTGCCAGCAGCTTAAGTAGAAGCTCTGGGGCCAACGTCCTGACTTTC; CDR3 protein: CASSLSRSSGANVLTF
D gene: NA; J gene: TRBJ2-6; V gene: TRBV27; clone size: once; CDR3 DNA: TGTGCCAGCAGTCCGACAGCCCGAGTCTCTGGGGCCAACGTCCTGACTTTC; CDR3 protein: CASSPTARVSGANVLTF
D gene: TRBD2; J gene: TRBJ2-3; V gene: TRBV10-3; clone size: few; CDR3 DNA: TGTGCCATCGGCGGGACTAGCGGGTCCTCATCCACAGATACGCAGTATTTT; CDR3 protein: CAIGGTSGSSSTDTQYF
D gene: NA; J gene: TRBJ1-5; V gene: TRBV4-1; clone size: NA; CDR3 DNA: TGCGCCAGCAGCCTACTCTGGGGCTCCGGGAGGGAGCAGCCCCAGCATTTT; CDR3 protein: CASSLLWGSGREQPQHF
D gene: NA; J gene: TRBJ1-5; V gene: TRBV7-9; clone size: NA; CDR3 DNA: TGTGCCAGCAGCTCCTCTGATCAGCCCCAGCATTTT; CDR3 protein: CASSSSDQPQHF
D gene: NA; J gene: TRBJ2-1; V gene: TRBV5-6; clone size: NA; CDR3 DNA: TGTGCCAGCAGCTTGCCCTCCTACAATGAGCAGTTCTTC; CDR3 protein: CASSLPSYNEQFF
D gene: NA; J gene: TRBJ2-6; V gene: TRBV6-5; clone size: few; CDR3 DNA: TGTGCCAGCAGTCCGCCGGGCTCTGGGGCCAACGTCCTGACTTTC; CDR3 protein: CASSPPGSGANVLTF
D gene: NA; J gene: TRBJ2-3; V gene: TRBV27; clone size: once; CDR3 DNA: TGTGCCAGCAGTTCAGCTAGCACAGATACGCAGTATTTT; CDR3 protein: CASSSASTDTQYF